Each of the 20 T cell receptor beta chains below was sequenced from the same sample in a study of human T cells and chemical hapten exposure. TCRdb re-called the RACE reads with MiXCR, one entry per CDR3 protein. The sample has 100,000 or so distinct CDR3 sequences, about 11% seen once. Time point specified: patch test 1, 2 weeks after DPC sensitization. The treatment is: therapeutic diphenylcyclopropenone sensitization with weekly scalp DPC. The source was whole blood, collected in connection with sensitization to the hapten diphenylcyclopropenone (DPC). The receptors here all came from a man aged 40-50 years with alopecia areata. Some clones in this sample may be carry-over from other donors' samples.

The rearrangement joins TRBV2 to TRBJ1-1; a possible D gene is TRBD1 (5 bases). The CDR3 runs to 15 residues. Germline loops: CDR1 SNHLY, CDR2 FYNNEI. Trimming shortened V by 7 bases and J by 6 bases, and 21 bases separated the two germline ends. The CDR3 spells CASTGTGLGIPEAFF. In DNA, the CDR3 is TGTGCCAGCACCGGGACCGGGTTGGGGATCCCTGAAGCTTTCTTT.

This clonotype has more than one count but fewer than ten. The rearrangement joins TRBV5-8 to TRBJ1-5, with 9 bases lining up with TRBD1. CDR1 is SGHTS, CDR2 YDEGEE, per germline. J gave up 5 bases and V 0 bases, and 3 bases lay outside the gene matches. The CDR3 consists of 15 residues. Here the CDR3 reads CASSLAGTGHQPQHF. CDR3 nucleotide sequence: TGTGCCAGCAGCTTGGCTGGGACAGGGCATCAGCCCCAGCATTTT.

This clonotype was seen a few times. V is TRBV11-2 and J is TRBJ2-3; 7 bases line up with TRBD2. This CDR3 contains 18 residues. CDR1 is SGHAT, CDR2 FQNNGV, per germline. Germline trimming cut 1 base from V and 2 bases from J; bases unmatched to any gene: 12. The CDR3 here is CASSLVASGPPNTDTQYF. CDR3 DNA sequence: TGTGCCAGCAGCTTAGTAGCTAGCGGCCCACCTAACACAGATACGCAGTATTTT.

This clonotype was recorded a few times. This sequence joins TRBV7-9 and TRBJ2-6, with D possibly being TRBD1 (5 bases). Between the trimmed V and J ends, which lost 3 bases and 2 bases, there was a span of 20 bases. Germline values: CDR1 SEHNR, CDR2 FQNEAQ (reference sequence). The CDR3 is 19 residues long. The CDR3 sequence is CASSLSRVQTQAGANVLTF. Written as DNA, the CDR3 is TGTGCCAGCAGCTTGTCCAGGGTCCAAACCCAAGCTGGGGCCAACGTCCTGACTTTC.

The chain recombines TRBV4-3 with TRBJ2-1; TRBD1 matches 10 bases. The CDR3 sequence is 16 residues long. Germline V gene sequence: CDR1 LGHNA, CDR2 YSLEER. The ends lost 0 bases at V and 7 bases at J; junction bases unmatched: 6. DNA of the CDR3: TGCGCCAGCAGCCAAGAAAGGACAGGGGGTCAAAATGAGCAGTTCTTC. Protein sequence: CASSQERTGGQNEQFF.

This clonotype turned up a few times. CDR3 sequence reads: CASSQGTLWGEQFF. CDR3 DNA: TGTGCCAGCAGCCAAGGTACCCTCTGGGGAGAGCAGTTCTTC. The chain has TRBV3-1 and TRBJ2-1, with unresolved D. The CDR3 length is 14 residues. Trimming took 1 base from V and 10 from J, leaving 14 bases between them. CDR1 is LGHDT and CDR2 is YNNKEL in the germline V gene (reference sequence).

The chain uses TRBV24-1 and TRBJ2-1, with 8 bases aligning to TRBD2. V shed 2 bases, J shed 1 base, and the junction held 6 bases outside the gene matches. Germline lookup yields CDR1 KGHDR and CDR2 SFDVKD. The CDR3 has 17 residues. The CDR3 DNA follows: TGTGCCACCAGTGATTCAAAAAGCGGGGGATCCTACAATGAGCAGTTCTTC. It codes for CATSDSKSGGSYNEQFF.

This clonotype came up a few times. The rearrangement joins TRBV12-3 or TRBV12-4 to TRBJ2-1; D possibly corresponds to TRBD2 (6 bases). The germline V and J ends were trimmed by 8 bases and 0 bases, with 17 bases remaining between them. This CDR3 is built from 16 residues. The DNA for the CDR3 is TGTGCCAGCCTCGTGCGGGACCCGAGCTCCTACAATGAGCAGTTCTTC. Translating it yields CASLVRDPSSYNEQFF.

This clonotype was seen at least ten times. The chain joins TRBV12-3 or TRBV12-4 to TRBJ1-5; D unresolved. The V end lost 3 bases, the J end lost 4 bases, and 10 bases lay between the germline ends. CDR3 length: 14 amino acids. The CDR3 here is CASSLVLGNQPQHF. CDR3 nucleotides: TGTGCCAGCAGTTTGGTATTAGGAAATCAGCCCCAGCATTTT.

The rearrangement joins TRBV6-2 or TRBV6-3 to TRBJ2-5; D is unresolved. V lost 5 bases and J lost 5, with 12 bases in between. The CDR3 is 13 amino acids. Germline CDR1 is MNHEY and CDR2 is SVGEGT. The CDR3 loop reads CASSPTGEETQYF. The DNA of the CDR3 is TGTGCCAGCAGTCCGACTGGCGAGGAGACCCAGTACTTC.

Turning to this clonotype: This may come from a read error, since a much larger clone is one base off. The chain joins TRBV28 to TRBJ2-7; D is uncertain. CDR3 size: 14 residues. The germline CDR1 and CDR2 sequences are MDHEN and SYDVKM. This chain's CDR3 is CANSFVPNPYEQYF. CDR3 sequence (DNA): TGTGCCAACAGTTTCGTACCGAATCCCTACGAGCAGTACTTC.

This clonotype has more than one count but fewer than ten. The chain joins TRBV7-8 to TRBJ2-1; 8 nucleotides match TRBD2. Trimming cost V 5 bases and J 4 bases; bases outside gene matches: 7. The germline CDR1 and CDR2 sequences are SGHVS and FQNEAQ. The CDR3 runs 15 residues. The CDR3 DNA is TGTGCCAGCAGCCTTAGCGGGACAAGTTACAATGAGCAGTTCTTC. Its translation is CASSLSGTSYNEQFF.

This chain uses TRBV12-3 or TRBV12-4 with TRBJ2-2, with D unresolved. This CDR3 has 12 amino acids. V shed 3 bases and J shed 6 bases, with 5 bases lying between them. CDR3 in amino acids: CASSFRAGELFF. DNA of the CDR3: TGTGCCAGCAGTTTTCGAGCCGGGGAGCTGTTTTTT.

This clonotype was seen a handful of times. The chain links TRBV5-6 to TRBJ2-7; 7 bases align to TRBD1. Germline lookup yields CDR1 SGHDT and CDR2 YYEEEE. With V trimmed by 3 bases and J by 5 bases, 5 bases remained unmatched. This CDR3 has 13 amino acids. CDR3 sequence (DNA): TGTGCCAGCAGCTCCGGACAGGTGAACGAGCAGTACGTC. Protein sequence: CASSSGQVNEQYV.

The genes are TRBV20-1 and TRBJ2-1; weak D call: TRBD2 (5 bases). This CDR3 has 14 amino acids. Germline assignment: CDR1 DFQATT and CDR2 SNEGSKA (reference sequence). The V end lost 4 bases, the J end lost 5 bases, and 15 bases lay between the germline ends. This CDR3 is CSAITRRDDNEQFF. DNA for the CDR3: TGCAGTGCTATTACTAGGAGAGACGACAATGAGCAGTTCTTC.

The chain couples TRBV29-1 to TRBJ1-1, with 8 bases lining up with TRBD1. Per the germline V gene, CDR1 is SQVTM and CDR2 is ANQGSEA. With 3 bases clipped from V and 4 bases from J, the junction kept 7 bases outside the gene matches. The CDR3 totals 14 residues. The CDR3 nucleotides read TGCAGCGTTGACACCGGGACAGGCAGCACTGAAGCTTTCTTT. Translating gives CSVDTGTGSTEAFF.

This clonotype was detected ten times or more. The chain couples TRBV9 to TRBJ2-3; 11 bases map to TRBD2. The CDR3 runs to 16 residues. The J segment lost 1 base and the V segment lost 2 bases, leaving 3 bases of the junction unmatched. Germline-derived CDR1 and CDR2 are SGDLS and YYNGEE. The chain's CDR3 is CASSVGTSGRTDTQYF. CDR3 sequence (DNA): TGTGCCAGCAGCGTCGGGACTAGCGGCCGCACAGATACGCAGTATTTT.

This clonotype was found many times. The chain joins TRBV21-1 to TRBJ1-2. TRBV21-1 is reported as a pseudogene. The CDR3 has 16 amino acids. The CDR3: CASSKDRRDRNYGYTF. For the CDR3, the DNA is TGTGCCAGCAGCAAAGACCGGAGGGACCGAAACTATGGCTACACCTTC.

This clonotype was detected only a few times. The rearrangement uses TRBV27 and TRBJ2-7; no reliable D call. This CDR3 has 11 amino acids. Germline V gives CDR1 MNHEY, CDR2 SMNVEV (reference sequence). Trimming removed 9 bases at V and 7 bases at J, with 13 bases between. This CDR3 is CARLQVEEQYV. CDR3 DNA: TGTGCCAGACTCCAAGTGGAAGAGCAGTACGTC.

This chain uses TRBV7-9 with TRBJ2-5; 7 bases are shared with TRBD2. The CDR3 has 18 residues. Trimming cost V 5 bases and J 7 bases; bases outside gene matches: 22. Germline lookup yields CDR1 SEHNR and CDR2 FQNEAQ (reference sequence). CDR3 sequence reads: CASSLSGDGSGKRGTQYF. DNA of the CDR3: TGTGCCAGCAGCCTTTCCGGCGATGGGAGCGGGAAAAGGGGGACCCAGTACTTC.